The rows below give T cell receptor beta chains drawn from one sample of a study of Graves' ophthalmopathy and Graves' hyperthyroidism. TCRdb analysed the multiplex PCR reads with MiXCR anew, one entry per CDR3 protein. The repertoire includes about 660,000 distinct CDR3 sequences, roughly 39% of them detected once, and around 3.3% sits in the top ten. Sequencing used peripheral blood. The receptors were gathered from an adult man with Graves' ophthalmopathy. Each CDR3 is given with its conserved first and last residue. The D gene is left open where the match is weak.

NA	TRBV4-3	CASSQTTATSYEQYF
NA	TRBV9	CASSVGGAGQETQYF
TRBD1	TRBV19	CASSKETGRGSPLHF
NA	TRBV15	CATSRETGSYEQYF
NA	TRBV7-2	CASSLTYYYAGANNTEAFF
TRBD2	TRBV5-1	CASCRLAGGQETQYF
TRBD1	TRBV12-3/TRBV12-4	CASSLRTGGDGYTF
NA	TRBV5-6	CASSFAGGYGYTF
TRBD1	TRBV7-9	CASSPRTGEYYGYTF
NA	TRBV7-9	CASSYALREFGYGYTF
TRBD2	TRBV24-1	CATRTGGAGELFF
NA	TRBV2	CASTEFNEKLFF
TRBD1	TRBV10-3	CAISLSGQGRGYTF
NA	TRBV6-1	CASSYSGSSGNTIYF
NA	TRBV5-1	CASSLGQPWEPRHF
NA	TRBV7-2	CASSLDLGGTDTQYF
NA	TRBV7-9	CASSGGGAVYGYTF
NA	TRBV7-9	CASSLRGWPQHF
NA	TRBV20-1	CSASARLRNTEAFF
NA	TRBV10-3	CASSYSRPGFEQYF
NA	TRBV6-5	CASSGTPNPRVVYF
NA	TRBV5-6	CASSFGWISGNTIYF